This is a list of T cell receptor beta chains from one sample in a study of T cells in Graves' hyperthyroidism and ophthalmopathy. Using its own MiXCR run on the multiplex PCR reads, TCRdb lists one record per CDR3 protein. This sample has about 420,000 distinct CDR3 sequences, with more than 15% found just once. The sample taken for sequencing was blood. The receptor set was obtained from a woman aged 18-30 years with Graves' hyperthyroidism. The CDR3 runs from the conserved cysteine through the conserved F or W. The D gene is left open where the match is weak. The size of a clone is reported for some rows only, either as once, few or many, or as a class for expanded clones.

>TRBV6-1|many|TRBD1|TRBJ2-3
CASAQRGRGASDTQYF
TGTGCCAGCGCTCAAAGGGGGCGAGGAGCCTCAGATACGCAGTATTTT
>TRBV12-3/TRBV12-4|.|TRBD2|TRBJ2-7
CASSLLGGLAGGEQYF
TGTGCCAGCAGTTTATTAGGGGGACTAGCGGGAGGGGAGCAGTACTTC
>TRBV2|.|.|TRBJ2-2
CASGTEITGELFF
TGTGCCAGCGGGACGGAGATCACCGGGGAGCTGTTTTTT
>TRBV5-6|many|TRBD2|TRBJ2-3
CASSSAGTSGTDTQYF
TGTGCCAGCAGCTCGGCCGGGACTAGCGGGACAGATACGCAGTATTTT
>TRBV24-1|many|.|TRBJ2-1
CATSDHRSDEQFF
TGTGCCACCAGTGACCACCGTAGCGATGAGCAGTTCTTC
>TRBV6-6|many|.|TRBJ2-7
CASSYSQGSPYEQYF
TGTGCCAGCAGTTACTCGCAGGGATCCCCCTACGAGCAGTACTTC
>TRBV4-1|.|.|TRBJ1-2
CASSQESKGHYGYTF
TGCGCCAGCAGCCAAGAGTCAAAGGGCCACTATGGCTACACCTTC
>TRBV10-2|.|.|TRBJ2-2
CASGHRSGELFF
TGCGCCAGCGGCCATCGGTCCGGGGAGCTGTTTTTT
>TRBV5-5|many|.|TRBJ2-3
CASSWEQVHPDTQYF
TGTGCCAGCAGCTGGGAACAGGTCCATCCAGATACGCAGTATTTT
>TRBV24-1|few|.|TRBJ2-7
CATSAPQTDLYEQYF
TGTGCCACCAGTGCCCCCCAGACGGACCTCTACGAGCAGTACTTC
>TRBV12-3/TRBV12-4|many|TRBD2|TRBJ2-3
CASQLAGDTQYF
TGTGCCAGCCAACTAGCGGGAGATACGCAGTATTTT
>TRBV7-9|many|TRBD1|TRBJ2-3
CASSVDRGHGDTQYF
TGTGCCAGCAGCGTGGACAGGGGGCACGGAGATACGCAGTATTTT
>TRBV18|many|.|TRBJ1-2
CASSRGDYGYTF
TGTGCCAGCTCCAGGGGCGACTATGGCTACACCTTC
>TRBV7-3|many|TRBD2|TRBJ2-5
CASSRQTSGSSGRYQETQYF
TGTGCCAGCAGCCGCCAGACTAGCGGGAGCTCGGGGCGGTACCAAGAGACCCAGTACTTC
>TRBV6-1|.|.|TRBJ2-2
CASRKGSYEELFF
TGTGCCAGCAGAAAAGGGTCCTACGAAGAGCTGTTTTTT
>TRBV30|.|TRBD1|TRBJ1-3
CAWTGQGARNTIYF
TGTGCCTGGACCGGACAGGGGGCCCGAAACACCATATATTTT
>TRBV28|many|TRBD2|TRBJ2-3
CASSLYRGGGDTQYF
TGTGCCAGCAGTTTGTACCGGGGGGGCGGGGATACGCAGTATTTT
>TRBV13|many|.|TRBJ2-2
CASQPSGGSNTGELFF
TGTGCCAGCCAACCCTCCGGGGGCAGCAACACCGGGGAGCTGTTTTTT
>TRBV12-3/TRBV12-4|many|.|TRBJ2-3
CASRGTSTDTQYF
TGTGCCAGTCGGGGGACTAGCACAGATACGCAGTATTTT
>TRBV5-1|many|TRBD1|TRBJ1-2
CASSLGDRAYGYTF
TGCGCCAGCAGCTTGGGCGACAGGGCCTATGGCTACACCTTC
>TRBV11-2|many|.|TRBJ2-5
CASRLWVKETQYF
TGTGCCAGCAGGCTGTGGGTAAAAGAGACCCAGTACTTC
>TRBV30|many|TRBD1|TRBJ1-2
CAQNRGPGYTF
TGTGCCCAGAACAGGGGGCCCGGCTACACCTTC
>TRBV5-1|.|TRBD1|TRBJ1-4
CASSHTSGQPNEKLFF
TGCGCCAGCAGCCACACCTCGGGACAGCCTAATGAAAAACTGTTTTTT
>TRBV7-3|many|TRBD2|TRBJ2-2
CASSSRAGGTNTGELFF
TGTGCCAGCAGCTCCAGAGCGGGGGGAACGAACACCGGGGAGCTGTTTTTT
>TRBV6-1|many|.|TRBJ1-5
CASSGHGYGNQPQHF
TGTGCCAGCAGCGGACACGGCTATGGCAATCAGCCCCAGCATTTT
>TRBV18|many|TRBD1|TRBJ1-3
CASSPSQGVSGNTIYF
TGTGCCAGCTCACCATCACAGGGGGTCTCTGGAAACACCATATATTTT
>TRBV15|.|TRBD2|TRBJ2-3
CATSPTGGWATDTQYF
TGTGCCACCAGCCCAACGGGGGGATGGGCCACAGATACGCAGTATTTT
>TRBV2|many|.|TRBJ2-4
CASSEATGGAKNIQYF
TGTGCCAGCAGTGAAGCGACAGGAGGAGCCAAAAACATTCAGTACTTC
>TRBV7-2|many|.|TRBJ2-7
CASSLPGPSGQYF
TGTGCCAGCAGTCTCCCGGGACCTTCCGGGCAGTACTTC
>TRBV24-1|.|.|TRBJ2-1
CATSAGALNEQFF
TGTGCCACCAGTGCGGGAGCCCTCAATGAGCAGTTCTTC
>TRBV7-9|.|TRBD2|TRBJ2-1
CASSILANEQFF
TGTGCCAGCAGCATACTAGCGAATGAGCAGTTCTTC
>TRBV12-3/TRBV12-4|many|.|TRBJ2-7
CASSLRDVLHEQYF
TGTGCCAGCAGCCTACGGGACGTTCTCCACGAGCAGTACTTC
>TRBV9|many|.|TRBJ2-1
CASSVGAANNEQFF
TGTGCCAGCAGCGTAGGGGCAGCTAACAATGAGCAGTTCTTC
>TRBV6-5|.|TRBD1|TRBJ1-1
CASSYGTGSGYEAFF
TGTGCCAGCAGTTACGGGACAGGGAGCGGGTATGAAGCTTTCTTT
>TRBV5-5|many|TRBD1|TRBJ1-2
CASSLDRVDTF
TGTGCCAGCAGCCTGGACAGGGTTGACACCTTC
>TRBV20-1|.|TRBD1|TRBJ1-3
CSARAGTGIISGNTIYF
TGCAGTGCTAGAGCCGGGACAGGGATCATCTCTGGAAACACCATATATTTT
>TRBV7-9|many|.|TRBJ1-5
CASSRGVGQPQHF
TGTGCCAGCTCGAGGGGCGTAGGTCAGCCCCAGCATTTT
>TRBV5-5|many|TRBD1|TRBJ1-1
CASSVTGVWGAFF
TGTGCCAGCAGCGTGACAGGGGTTTGGGGAGCTTTCTTT
>TRBV6-1|many|TRBD1|TRBJ2-7
CASSIRQGTYEQYF
TGTGCCAGCAGTATACGACAGGGTACCTACGAGCAGTACTTC
>TRBV11-2|many|TRBD2|TRBJ2-1
CASSSETSGRHNEQFF
TGTGCCAGCAGCTCGGAGACTAGCGGGAGGCACAATGAGCAGTTCTTC
>TRBV19|.|TRBD1|TRBJ2-3
CATGQGTSDTQYF
TGTGCCACTGGACAGGGAACTTCAGATACGCAGTATTTT
>TRBV30|many|TRBD1|TRBJ2-7
CAWSPSPDRGRLEQYF
TGTGCCTGGAGCCCATCCCCGGACAGGGGACGGCTGGAGCAGTACTTC
>TRBV5-1|many|.|TRBJ2-3
CASSSGPLGEWSDTQYF
TGCGCCAGCAGCTCCGGCCCCCTGGGAGAATGGTCGGATACGCAGTATTTT
>TRBV7-9|many|.|TRBJ2-1
CASSLSSSFLDEQFF
TGTGCCAGCAGCTTATCGTCTAGCTTTCTGGATGAGCAGTTCTTC
>TRBV5-6|few|.|TRBJ1-2
CASSSWTGLGGYTF
TGTGCCAGCAGCTCCTGGACGGGGTTGGGGGGCTACACCTTC
>TRBV6-1|many|.|TRBJ1-1
CASSYQEVNTEAFF
TGTGCCAGCAGCTATCAGGAGGTGAACACTGAAGCTTTCTTT
>TRBV5-1|few|TRBD1|TRBJ2-1
CVSSFPRDRAYNEQFF
TGCGTCAGCAGCTTCCCTCGGGACAGGGCTTACAATGAGCAGTTCTTC
>TRBV12-5|many|TRBD2|TRBJ2-5
CASGLSREGPWSQYF
TGTGCTAGTGGTTTGTCGCGGGAGGGCCCTTGGTCCCAGTACTTC
>TRBV12-3/TRBV12-4|many|TRBD1|TRBJ1-4
CASTPGQPYGKLFF
TGTGCCAGCACCCCGGGACAGCCCTATGGAAAACTGTTTTTT
>TRBV30|many|.|TRBJ1-3
CAWSRSGPGNTIYF
TGTGCCTGGAGTCGGTCCGGACCAGGAAACACCATATATTTT